This T cell receptor beta chain comes out of a study of shared clonotypes between healthy human individuals. Whole-study results and caveats: Naive subsets generally had larger estimated richness than memory subsets.

There are 13 residues in the CDR3. V lost 6 bases, J lost 5 bases, and 13 bases lay in between. Germline-derived CDR1 and CDR2 are MNHEY and SVGAGI. Regarding this clone: What it binds is unknown.

Sequenced by immunoSEQ multiplex PCR; TCRdb stores in-frame clones only, minus some. This sample has around 700,000 clones, with under 95% found just once. Naive CD8 cells, CD45RO-negative and positively selected for CCR7, excluded terminally differentiated effector memory CD45RA+ cells. The receptor was derived from a man aged 30 to 39 in good health. V gene TRBV6-5 combines with J gene TRBJ2-5, with D tentatively TRBD2 (5 bases). Sequencing input: naive CD8+ T cells sorted from blood. In DNA form, the CDR3 reads TGTGCCAGCAGCCTCGGCGGGTTGGAGACCCAGTACTTC. Translated: CASSLGGLETQYF.